This T cell receptor beta chain was retrieved from a study of Ad26.COV2.S vaccination and SARS-CoV-2 variants. Study background: Donor had been placed in the Ad26.COV2.S arm of the COV1001 trial. In the study, Ad26.COV2.S was injected intramuscularly once, or twice 56 days apart.

The V gene lost 2 bases and the J gene lost 4 bases, with 12 bases spanning the gap. The CDR3 runs 13 residues. CDR1 is GTSNPN and CDR2 is SVGIG in the germline V gene (reference sequence). Here immunoSEQ multiplex PCR was the method, and the copy in TCRdb shows in-frame clones only, minus some. The profile covers some 480,000 clones, with 87% appearing a single time and 9.5% to 15% taken by the ten largest. Described treatment: around 19 received Ad26.COV2.S at low or high dose, single or two shots; several received placebo; per-sample allocation not given. Each sample was drawn 63 days after the first injection (of vaccine or placebo). Wuhan-strain spike was delivered by a replication-incompetent Ad26 vector.

This chain uses TRBV30 with TRBJ2-7; a possible D gene is TRBD1 (5 bases). Source: peripheral blood, taken in a trial of Ad26.COV2.S vaccine versus placebo. The source of this sequence is a person between 18 and 65 years old who received the Ad26.COV2.S COVID-19 vaccine or a placebo. CDR3 amino acids: CAWSFGQKYEQYF. The DNA of the CDR3 is TGTGCCTGGAGTTTCGGACAAAAATACGAGCAGTACTTC.